This TCR beta chain appears in the sequencing data of a study of T cell responses to AZD1222 COVID-19 vaccine. Germline CDR1 is MNHEY and CDR2 is SVGAGI. This CDR3 is built from 14 residues. V was cut by 2 bases and J by 7 bases, with 12 bases left in between. Comment on this clone: Its antigen remains unknown. This same CDR3 is encoded by further DNA sequences in the sample.

Measured with immunoSEQ multiplex PCR; TCRdb has only the in-frame clones, and not every one. The sample has 170,000 or so clones, around 88% seen once. Overall study results and limits: Every sample of the repertoires postdated the peak T cell response. Researchers report vaccine-associated CD4 TCRs spanning spike, with dominance at 160-218 and 743-854. Close to half of all spike-specific TCRs reportedly target regions of the variants that are unmutated.

Second-dose schedules of about 4 or about 12 weeks were combined. The TCR was taken from an adult who received the AZD1222 COVID-19 vaccine. This chain connects TRBV6-5 to TRBJ1-5, with a possible D match to TRBD1 (6 bases). Sequencing used peripheral blood, obtained 28 days after the second AZD1222 dose. The CDR3 region has the DNA TGTGCCAGCAGTTACATAGGGGGAGGACAGCCCCAGCATTTT. Its translation: CASSYIGGGQPQHF.